This record covers a single TCR beta chain. Its antigen is undetermined. The sample comes from a study of Ad26.COV2.S vaccination and SARS-CoV-2 variants. Study-wide findings and caveats: Total responses of T cells may have been underestimated by the analyses of TCR breadth and depth.

The data were produced by immunoSEQ multiplex PCR, yet TCRdb's version contains in-frame clones alone and is incomplete. The sample gives 440,000 or so clones, about 92% of which show up once; more than 3.5% is in the top ten. The CDR3 is 16 amino acids. V shed 0 bases and J shed 3 bases, with 12 bases lying between them. Germline CDR1 reads SGHRS; CDR2 reads YFSETQ. Described treatment: around 19 received Ad26.COV2.S at low or high dose, single or two shots; roughly 5 received placebo; per-sample allocation not given. All samples were drawn on day 63, counting from the first vaccine or placebo injection.

The sample here was peripheral blood, taken in a trial of Ad26.COV2.S vaccine versus placebo. The receptor was derived from a person aged 18 to 59 who received the Ad26.COV2.S COVID-19 vaccine or a placebo. The chain couples TRBV5-1 to TRBJ2-2; possibly TRBD2 for D (6 bases). The chain's CDR3 is CASSLARGSDTGELFF. The CDR3 region has the DNA TGCGCCAGCAGCTTGGCACGGGGGTCCGACACCGGGGAGCTGTTTTTT.